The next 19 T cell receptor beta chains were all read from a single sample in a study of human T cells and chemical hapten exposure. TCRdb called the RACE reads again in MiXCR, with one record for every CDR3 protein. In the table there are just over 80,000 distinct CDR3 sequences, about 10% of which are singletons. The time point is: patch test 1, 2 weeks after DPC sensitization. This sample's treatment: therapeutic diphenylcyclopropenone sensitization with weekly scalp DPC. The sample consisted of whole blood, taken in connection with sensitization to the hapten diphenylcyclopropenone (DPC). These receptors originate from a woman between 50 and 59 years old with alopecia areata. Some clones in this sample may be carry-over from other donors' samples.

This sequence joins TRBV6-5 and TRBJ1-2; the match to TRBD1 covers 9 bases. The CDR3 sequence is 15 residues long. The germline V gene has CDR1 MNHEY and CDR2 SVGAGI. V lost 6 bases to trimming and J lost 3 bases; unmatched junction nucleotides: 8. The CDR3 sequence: CASSSTTGGDYGYTF. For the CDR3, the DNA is TGTGCCAGCAGCTCCACCACAGGGGGCGACTATGGCTACACCTTC.

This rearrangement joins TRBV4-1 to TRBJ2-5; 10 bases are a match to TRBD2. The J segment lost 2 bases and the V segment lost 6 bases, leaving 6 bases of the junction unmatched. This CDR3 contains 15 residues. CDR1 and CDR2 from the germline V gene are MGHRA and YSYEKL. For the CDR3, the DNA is TGCGCCAGCAGTCGTCTGGGACTAGCGCAAGAGACCCAGTACTTC. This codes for CASSRLGLAQETQYF.

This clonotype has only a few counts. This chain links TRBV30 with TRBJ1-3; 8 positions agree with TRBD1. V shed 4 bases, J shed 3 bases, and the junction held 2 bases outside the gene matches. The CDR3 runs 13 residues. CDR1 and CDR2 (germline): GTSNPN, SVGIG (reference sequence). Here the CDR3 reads CAWNRGIGNTIYF. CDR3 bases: TGTGCCTGGAACAGGGGGATTGGAAACACCATATATTTT. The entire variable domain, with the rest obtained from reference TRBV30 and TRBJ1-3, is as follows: SQTIHQWPATLVQPVGSPLSLECTVEGTSNPNLYWYRQAAGRGLQLLFYSVGIGQISSEVPQNLSASRPQDRQFILSSKKLLLSDSGFYLCAWNRGIGNTIYFGEGSWLTVV.

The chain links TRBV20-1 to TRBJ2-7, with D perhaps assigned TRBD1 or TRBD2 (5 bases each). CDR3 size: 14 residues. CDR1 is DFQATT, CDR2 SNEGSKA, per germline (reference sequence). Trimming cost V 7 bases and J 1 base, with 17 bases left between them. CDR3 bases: TGCAGTGTTCGCCGGGACGGAATTTCCTACGAGCAGTACTTC. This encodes CSVRRDGISYEQYF.

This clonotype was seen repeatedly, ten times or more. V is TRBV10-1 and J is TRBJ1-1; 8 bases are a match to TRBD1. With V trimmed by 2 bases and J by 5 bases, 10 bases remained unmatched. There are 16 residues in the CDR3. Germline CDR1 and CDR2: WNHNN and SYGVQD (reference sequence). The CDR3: CASSERSGGKRTEAFF. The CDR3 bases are TGCGCCAGCAGTGAGAGGTCAGGGGGCAAGAGAACTGAAGCTTTCTTT.

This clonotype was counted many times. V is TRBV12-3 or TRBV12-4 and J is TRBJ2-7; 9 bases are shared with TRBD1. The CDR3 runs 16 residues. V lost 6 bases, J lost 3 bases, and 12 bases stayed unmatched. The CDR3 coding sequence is TGTGCCAGCAGGCTCCTCGCGGGGACAGGGTACTACGAGCAGTACTTC. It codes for CASRLLAGTGYYEQYF.

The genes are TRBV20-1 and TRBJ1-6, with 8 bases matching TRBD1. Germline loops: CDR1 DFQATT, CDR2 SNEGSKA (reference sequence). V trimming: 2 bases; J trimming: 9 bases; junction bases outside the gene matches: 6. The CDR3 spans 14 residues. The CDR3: CSARQGARGSPLHF. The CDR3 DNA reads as TGCAGTGCTAGACAGGGGGCGCGGGGTTCACCCCTCCACTTT.

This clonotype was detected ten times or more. The CDR3 sequence: CSVVWLAKNIQYF. The CDR3 DNA is TGCAGCGTTGTGTGGTTAGCCAAAAACATTCAGTACTTC. This rearrangement joins TRBV29-1 to TRBJ2-4; no clear D. V shed 4 bases and J shed 0 bases, with 7 bases lying between them. CDR1 and CDR2 from the germline V gene are SQVTM and ANQGSEA. The CDR3 contains 13 residues.

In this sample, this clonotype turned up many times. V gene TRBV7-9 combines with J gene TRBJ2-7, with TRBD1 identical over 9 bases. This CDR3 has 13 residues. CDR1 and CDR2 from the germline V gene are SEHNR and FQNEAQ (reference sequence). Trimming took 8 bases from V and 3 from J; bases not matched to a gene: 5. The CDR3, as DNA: TGTGCCAGCGTCGGGGGACAGGGCTACGAGCAGTACTTC. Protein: CASVGGQGYEQYF.

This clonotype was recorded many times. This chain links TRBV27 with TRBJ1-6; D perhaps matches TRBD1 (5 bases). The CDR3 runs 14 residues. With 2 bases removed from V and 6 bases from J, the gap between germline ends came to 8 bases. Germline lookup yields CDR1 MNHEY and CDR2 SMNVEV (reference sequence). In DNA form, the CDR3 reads TGTGCCAGCAGTTTACGGGGGACTAATTCACCCCTCCACTTT. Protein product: CASSLRGTNSPLHF.

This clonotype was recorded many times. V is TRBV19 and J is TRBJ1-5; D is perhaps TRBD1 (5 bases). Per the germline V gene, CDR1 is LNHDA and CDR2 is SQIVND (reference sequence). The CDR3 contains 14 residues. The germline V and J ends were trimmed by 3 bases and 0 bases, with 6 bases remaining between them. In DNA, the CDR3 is TGTGCCAGTAGTATTGGGGGTAGCAATCAGCCCCAGCATTTT. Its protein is CASSIGGSNQPQHF. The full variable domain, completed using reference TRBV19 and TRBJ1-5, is DGGITQSPKYLFRKEGQNVTLSCEQNLNHDAMYWYRQDPGQGLRLIYYSQIVNDFQKGDIAEGYSVSREKKESFPLTVTSAQKNPTAFYLCASSIGGSNQPQHFGDGTRLSIL.

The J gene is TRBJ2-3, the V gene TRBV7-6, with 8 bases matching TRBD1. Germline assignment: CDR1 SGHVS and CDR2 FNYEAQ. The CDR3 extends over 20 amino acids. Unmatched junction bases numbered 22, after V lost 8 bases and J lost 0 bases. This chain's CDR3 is CASGILQGESAGLSTDTQYF. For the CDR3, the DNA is TGTGCCAGCGGCATACTACAGGGGGAGTCGGCGGGGCTAAGCACAGATACGCAGTATTTT.

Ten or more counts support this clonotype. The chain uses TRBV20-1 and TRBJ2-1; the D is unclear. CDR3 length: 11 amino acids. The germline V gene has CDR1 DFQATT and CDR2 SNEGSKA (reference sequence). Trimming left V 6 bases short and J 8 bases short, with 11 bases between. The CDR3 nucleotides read TGCAGTGCCTCAACGTATGATGAGCAGTTCTTC. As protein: CSASTYDEQFF.

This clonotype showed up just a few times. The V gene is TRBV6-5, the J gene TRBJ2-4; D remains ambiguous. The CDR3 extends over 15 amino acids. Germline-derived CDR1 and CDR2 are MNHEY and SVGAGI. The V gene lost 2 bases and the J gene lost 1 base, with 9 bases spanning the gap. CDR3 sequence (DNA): TGTGCCAGCAGTTACGGGCTCGGGGCCAAAAACATTCAGTACTTC. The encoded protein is CASSYGLGAKNIQYF.

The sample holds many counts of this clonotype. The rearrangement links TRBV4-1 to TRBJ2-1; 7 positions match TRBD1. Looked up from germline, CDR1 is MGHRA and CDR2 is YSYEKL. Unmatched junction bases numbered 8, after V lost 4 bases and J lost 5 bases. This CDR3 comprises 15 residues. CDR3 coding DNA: TGCGCCAGCAGCCCTTGGACAGGTAGGGACAATGAGCAGTTCTTC. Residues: CASSPWTGRDNEQFF.

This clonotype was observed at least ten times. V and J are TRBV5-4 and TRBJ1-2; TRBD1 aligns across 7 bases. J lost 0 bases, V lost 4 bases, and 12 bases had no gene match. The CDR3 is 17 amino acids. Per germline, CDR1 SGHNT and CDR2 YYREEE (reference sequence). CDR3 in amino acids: CASSRDRGTATNYGYTF. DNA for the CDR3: TGTGCCAGCAGCCGCGATCGGGGGACAGCAACTAACTATGGCTACACCTTC.

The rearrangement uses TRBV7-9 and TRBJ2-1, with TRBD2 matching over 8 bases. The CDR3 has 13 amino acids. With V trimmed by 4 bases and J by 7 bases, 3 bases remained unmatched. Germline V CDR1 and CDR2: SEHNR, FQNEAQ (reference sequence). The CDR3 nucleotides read TGTGCCAGCAGCTCCGGGAGGGGGAATGAGCAGTTCTTC. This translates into CASSSGRGNEQFF.

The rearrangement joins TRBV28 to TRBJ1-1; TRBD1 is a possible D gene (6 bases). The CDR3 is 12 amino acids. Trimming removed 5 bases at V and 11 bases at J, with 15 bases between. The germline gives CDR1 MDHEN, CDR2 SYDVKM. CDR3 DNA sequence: TGTGCCAGCAGTCCTACGACAGGCGTTGCTTTCTTT. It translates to CASSPTTGVAFF.

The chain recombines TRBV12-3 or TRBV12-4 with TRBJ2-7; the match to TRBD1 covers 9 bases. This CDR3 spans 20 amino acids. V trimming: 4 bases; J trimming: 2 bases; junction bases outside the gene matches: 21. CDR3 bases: TGTGCCAGCAGTTCTATCCTTTTATCTTATCGGGACAGGGCCGCCTACGAGCAGTACTTC. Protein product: CASSSILLSYRDRAAYEQYF.